This record covers a single T cell receptor (beta chain). Here immunoSEQ multiplex PCR was the method, and the copy in TCRdb shows in-frame clones only, minus some. Among over 350,000 clones listed, about nine tenths were seen once. The sample originates from a study of blood T cell repertoires in COVID-19. Trimming cost V 2 bases and J 1 base, with 13 bases left between them. Germline lookup yields CDR1 GTSNPN and CDR2 SVGIG (reference sequence). The CDR3 contains 15 residues. The chain couples TRBV30 to TRBJ2-3; weak D call: TRBD1 (5 bases). The sequencing sample was made of PBMCs or T cells enriched from blood (not recorded which). This receptor was taken from a woman aged 35 to 49 who had been exposed to COVID-19. CDR3 protein: CAWSFLDTRTDTQYF. CDR3 nucleotide sequence: TGTGCCTGGAGTTTCCTGGACACACGCACAGATACGCAGTATTTT.